This T cell receptor beta chain was recovered during a study of cytomegalovirus exposure and HLA in healthy donors. Study conclusions and caveats: Later, an analysis found that common viral pathogens appeared to be linked with several of the most significant clusters.

In regard to this clone: The antigen remains undetermined.

The ends were cut back, 4 bases at V and 0 bases at J, with 16 bases in the middle. This CDR3 spans 16 amino acids. In germline, CDR1 is SGHDN, CDR2 FVKESK. It was with 60 Vbeta and 13 Jbeta primers that the PCR ran. This table comes from immunoSEQ multiplex PCR, and its TCRdb copy is limited to in-frame clones, with some not included. The sample includes approximately 89,000 clones, about three fifths of them seen just once. Material for sequencing was PBMCs. This chain connects TRBV14 to TRBJ2-7, with D possibly matching TRBD1 (7 bases). This sequence originates from a woman aged 25 to 45 in good health and CMV-seropositive. The CDR3: CASSRLAGQSSYEQYF. Here the CDR3 DNA reads TGTGCCAGCAGCCGCCTCGCGGGACAGAGCTCCTACGAGCAGTACTTC.